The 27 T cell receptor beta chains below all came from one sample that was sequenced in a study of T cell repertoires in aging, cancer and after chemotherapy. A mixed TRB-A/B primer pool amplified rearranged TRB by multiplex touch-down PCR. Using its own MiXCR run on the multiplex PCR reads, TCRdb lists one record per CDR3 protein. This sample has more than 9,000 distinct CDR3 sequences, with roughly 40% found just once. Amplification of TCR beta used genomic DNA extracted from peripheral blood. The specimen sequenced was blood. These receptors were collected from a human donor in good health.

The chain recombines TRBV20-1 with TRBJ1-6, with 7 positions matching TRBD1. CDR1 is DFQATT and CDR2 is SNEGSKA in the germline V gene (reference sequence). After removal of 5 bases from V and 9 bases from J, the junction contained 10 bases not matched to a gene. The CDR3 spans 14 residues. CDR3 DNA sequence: TGCAGTGCTTCCAGGGGGGGGTACGGTTCACCCCTCCACTTT. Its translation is CSASRGGYGSPLHF.

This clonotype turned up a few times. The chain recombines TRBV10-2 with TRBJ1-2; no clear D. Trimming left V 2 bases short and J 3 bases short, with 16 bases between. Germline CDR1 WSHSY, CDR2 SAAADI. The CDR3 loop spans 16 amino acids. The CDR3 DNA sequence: TGCGCCAGCAGTGAGAGAGGTGGGAATCCCCACTATGGCTACACCTTC. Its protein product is CASSERGGNPHYGYTF.

CDR3 DNA sequence: TGTGCCAGCAGCTTCCGGGGGGCTGGAAACACCATATATTTT. Translated, it gives CASSFRGAGNTIYF. The gene calls are TRBV5-6 and TRBJ1-3, with a tentative D call TRBD1 (5 bases). V lost 2 bases and J 2 bases, leaving 8 bases between the germline ends. The CDR3 loop spans 14 amino acids. Looked up from germline, CDR1 is SGHDT and CDR2 is YYEEEE.

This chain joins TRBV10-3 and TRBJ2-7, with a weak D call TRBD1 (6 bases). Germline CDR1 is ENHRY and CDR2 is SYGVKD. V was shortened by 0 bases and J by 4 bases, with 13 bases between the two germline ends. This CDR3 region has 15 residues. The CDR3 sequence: CAISESTGQVYEQYF. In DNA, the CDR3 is TGTGCCATCAGTGAGTCGACAGGCCAAGTTTACGAGCAGTACTTC.

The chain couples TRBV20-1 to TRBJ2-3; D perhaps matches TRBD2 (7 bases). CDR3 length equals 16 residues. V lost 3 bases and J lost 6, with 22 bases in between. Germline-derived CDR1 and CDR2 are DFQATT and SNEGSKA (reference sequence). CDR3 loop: CSARIAGARIKDTQYF. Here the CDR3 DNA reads TGCAGTGCTAGGATTGCGGGGGCTCGAATTAAGGATACGCAGTATTTT.

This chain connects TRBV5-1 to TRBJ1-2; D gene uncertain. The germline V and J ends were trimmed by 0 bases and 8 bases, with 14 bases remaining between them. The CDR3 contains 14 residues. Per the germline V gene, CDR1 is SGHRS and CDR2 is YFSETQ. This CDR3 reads CASSLAGPTGGYTF. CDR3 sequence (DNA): TGCGCCAGCAGCTTGGCCGGGCCCACCGGCGGCTACACCTTC.

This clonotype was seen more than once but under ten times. The CDR3 nucleotides read TGTGCCAGCAGTTTAGACAGGGGCGCTATACTCTATGGCTACACCTTC. Its translation is CASSLDRGAILYGYTF. This chain joins TRBV12-3 or TRBV12-4 and TRBJ1-2, with TRBD1 matching 7 bases. This CDR3 has 16 amino acids. Trimming removed 1 base from V and 4 bases from J; junction bases left unmatched: 9.

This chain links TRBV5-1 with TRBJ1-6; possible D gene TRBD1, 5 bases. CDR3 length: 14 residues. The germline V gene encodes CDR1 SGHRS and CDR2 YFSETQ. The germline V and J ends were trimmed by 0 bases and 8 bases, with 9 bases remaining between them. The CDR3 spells CASSLEGVDSPLHF. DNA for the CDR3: TGCGCCAGCAGCTTGGAAGGGGTGGATTCACCCCTCCACTTT.

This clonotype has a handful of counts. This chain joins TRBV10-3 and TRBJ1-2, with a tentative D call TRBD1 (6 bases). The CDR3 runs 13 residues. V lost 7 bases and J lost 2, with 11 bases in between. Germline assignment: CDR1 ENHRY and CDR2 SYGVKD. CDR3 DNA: TGTGCCATCACCCCGGGGGCCAACTATGGCTACACCTTC. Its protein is CAITPGANYGYTF.

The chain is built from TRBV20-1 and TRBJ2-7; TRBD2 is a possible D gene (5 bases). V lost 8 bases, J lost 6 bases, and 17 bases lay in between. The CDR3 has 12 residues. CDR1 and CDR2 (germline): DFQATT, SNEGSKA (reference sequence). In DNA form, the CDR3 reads TGCAGTCCCGGACTCCCGTCTGGCGAGCAGTACGTC. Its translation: CSPGLPSGEQYV.

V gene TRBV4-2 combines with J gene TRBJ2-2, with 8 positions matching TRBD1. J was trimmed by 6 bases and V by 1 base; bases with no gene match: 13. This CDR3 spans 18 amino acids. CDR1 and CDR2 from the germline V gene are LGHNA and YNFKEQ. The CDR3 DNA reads TGTGCCAGCAGCCAAGTGATAGGACAGGGTATTTTCCCCGGGGAGCTGTTTTTT. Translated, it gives CASSQVIGQGIFPGELFF.

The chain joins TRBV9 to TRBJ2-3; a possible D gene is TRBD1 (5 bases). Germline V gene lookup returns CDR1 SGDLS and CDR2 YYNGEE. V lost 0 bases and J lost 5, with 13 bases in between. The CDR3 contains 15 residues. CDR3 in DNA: TGTGCCAGCAGCGTAGCGTCAAGGGGATTAGATACGCAGTATTTT. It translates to CASSVASRGLDTQYF.

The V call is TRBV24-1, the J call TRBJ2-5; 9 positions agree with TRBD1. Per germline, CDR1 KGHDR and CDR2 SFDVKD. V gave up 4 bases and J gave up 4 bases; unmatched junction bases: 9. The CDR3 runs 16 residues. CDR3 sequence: CATSDVLGQGGETQYF. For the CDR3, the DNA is TGTGCCACCAGTGACGTCTTGGGACAGGGAGGAGAGACCCAGTACTTC.

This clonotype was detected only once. CDR3 loop: CASSQGGVRYNEQFF. Written as DNA, the CDR3 is TGCGCCAGCAGCCAAGGGGGGGTTCGGTACAATGAGCAGTTCTTC. The rearrangement uses TRBV4-1 and TRBJ2-1; a possible D gene is TRBD2 (6 bases). CDR1 and CDR2 (germline): MGHRA, YSYEKL. V was cut by 1 base and J by 4 bases, with 11 bases left in between. The CDR3 has 15 amino acids.

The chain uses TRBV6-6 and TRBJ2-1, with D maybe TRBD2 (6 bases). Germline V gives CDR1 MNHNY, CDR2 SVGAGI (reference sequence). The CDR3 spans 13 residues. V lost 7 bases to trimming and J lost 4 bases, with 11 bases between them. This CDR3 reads CASTAGTYNEQFF. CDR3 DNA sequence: TGTGCCAGCACTGCGGGGACTTACAATGAGCAGTTCTTC.

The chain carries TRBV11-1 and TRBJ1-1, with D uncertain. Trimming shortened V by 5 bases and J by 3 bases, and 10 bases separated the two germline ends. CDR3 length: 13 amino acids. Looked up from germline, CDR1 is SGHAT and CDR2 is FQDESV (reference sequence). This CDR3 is CASSPVTYTEAFF. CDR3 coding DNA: TGTGCCAGCAGCCCTGTCACGTACACTGAAGCTTTCTTT.

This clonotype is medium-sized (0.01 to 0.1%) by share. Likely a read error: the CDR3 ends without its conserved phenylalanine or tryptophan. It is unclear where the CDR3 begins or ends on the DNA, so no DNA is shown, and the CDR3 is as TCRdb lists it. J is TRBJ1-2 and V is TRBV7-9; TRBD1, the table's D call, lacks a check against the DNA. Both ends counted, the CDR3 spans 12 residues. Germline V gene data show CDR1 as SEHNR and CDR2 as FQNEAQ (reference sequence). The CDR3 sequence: CASSLGRDRPSA.

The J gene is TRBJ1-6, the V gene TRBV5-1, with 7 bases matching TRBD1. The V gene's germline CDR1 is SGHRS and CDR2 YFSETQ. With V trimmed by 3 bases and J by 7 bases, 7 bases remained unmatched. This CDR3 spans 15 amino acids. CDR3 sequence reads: CASSWGDRENSPLHF. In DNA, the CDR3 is TGCGCCAGCAGCTGGGGGGACAGAGAAAATTCACCCCTCCACTTT.

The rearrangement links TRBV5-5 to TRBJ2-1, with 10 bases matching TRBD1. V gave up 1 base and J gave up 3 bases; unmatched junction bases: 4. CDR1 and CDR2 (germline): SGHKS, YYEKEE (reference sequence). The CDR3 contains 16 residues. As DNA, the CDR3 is TGTGCCAGCAGCTTGCGTGGGGACAGGGGCTACAATGAGCAGTTCTTC. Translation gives CASSLRGDRGYNEQFF.

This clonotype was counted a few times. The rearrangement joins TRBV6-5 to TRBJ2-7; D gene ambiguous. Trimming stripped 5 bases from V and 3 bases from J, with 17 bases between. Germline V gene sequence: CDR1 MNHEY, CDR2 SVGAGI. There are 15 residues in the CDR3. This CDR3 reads CASSEVGPPFYEQYV. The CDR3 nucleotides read TGTGCCAGCAGTGAAGTGGGCCCGCCTTTCTACGAGCAGTACGTC.

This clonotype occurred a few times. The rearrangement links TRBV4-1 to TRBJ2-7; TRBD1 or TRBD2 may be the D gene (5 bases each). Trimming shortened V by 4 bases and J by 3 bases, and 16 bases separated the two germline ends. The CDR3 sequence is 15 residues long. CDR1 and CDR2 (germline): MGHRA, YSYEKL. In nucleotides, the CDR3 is TGCGCCAGCAGCCCCGGGACGATGACTCGCTACGAGCAGTACGTC. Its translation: CASSPGTMTRYEQYV.

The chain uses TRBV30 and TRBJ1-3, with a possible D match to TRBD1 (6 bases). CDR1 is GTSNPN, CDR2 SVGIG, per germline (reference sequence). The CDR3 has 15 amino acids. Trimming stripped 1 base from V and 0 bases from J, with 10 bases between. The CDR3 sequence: CAWSAVRGSGNTIYF. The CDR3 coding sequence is TGTGCCTGGAGTGCAGTCAGGGGCTCTGGAAACACCATATATTTT.

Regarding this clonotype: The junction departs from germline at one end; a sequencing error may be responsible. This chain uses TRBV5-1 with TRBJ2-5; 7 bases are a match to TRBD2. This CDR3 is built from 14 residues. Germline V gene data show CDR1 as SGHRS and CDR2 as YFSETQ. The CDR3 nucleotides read TGTGCCAGCAGCTTGGCTAGCGGTCAAGAGACCCAGTACTTC. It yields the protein CASSLASGQETQYF. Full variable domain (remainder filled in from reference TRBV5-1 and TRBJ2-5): KAGVTQTPRYLIKTRGQQVTLSCSPISGHRSVSWYQQTPGQGLQFLFEYFSETQRNKGNFPGRFSGRQFSNSRSEMNVSTLELGDSALYLCASSLASGQETQYFGPGTRLLVL.

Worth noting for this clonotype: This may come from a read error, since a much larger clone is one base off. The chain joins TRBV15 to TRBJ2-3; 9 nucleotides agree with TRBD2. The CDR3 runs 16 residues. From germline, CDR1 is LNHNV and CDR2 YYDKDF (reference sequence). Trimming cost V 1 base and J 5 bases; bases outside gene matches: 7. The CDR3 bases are TGTGCCACCAGCAGAGGACTAGCGGAGGCCAGAGATACGCAGTATTTT. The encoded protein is CATSRGLAEARDTQYF.

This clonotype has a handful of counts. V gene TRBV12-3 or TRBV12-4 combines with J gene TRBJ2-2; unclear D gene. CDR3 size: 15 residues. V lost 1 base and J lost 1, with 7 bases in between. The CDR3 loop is CASSLGYQNTGELFF. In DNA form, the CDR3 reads TGTGCCAGCAGTTTAGGCTATCAGAACACCGGGGAGCTGTTTTTT.

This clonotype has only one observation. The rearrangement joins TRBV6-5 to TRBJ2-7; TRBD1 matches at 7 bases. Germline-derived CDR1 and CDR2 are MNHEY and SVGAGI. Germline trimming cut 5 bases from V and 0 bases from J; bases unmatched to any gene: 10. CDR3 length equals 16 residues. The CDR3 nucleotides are TGTGCCAGCAGTGAAAAGGTGGCAGGGGGCTCCTACGAGCAGTACTTC. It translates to CASSEKVAGGSYEQYF.

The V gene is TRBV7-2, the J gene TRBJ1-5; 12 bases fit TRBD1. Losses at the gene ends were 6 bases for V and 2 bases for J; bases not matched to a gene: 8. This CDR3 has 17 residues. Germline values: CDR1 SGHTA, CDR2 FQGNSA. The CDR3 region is CASRPMGQGAGNQPQHF. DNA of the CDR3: TGTGCCAGCAGACCAATGGGACAGGGGGCAGGCAATCAGCCCCAGCATTTT.